The next 31 T cell receptor beta chains were all read from a single sample in a study of blood T cell repertoires in COVID-19 (dated by TCRdb to between 2020 and 2021). The library relied on the immunoSEQ multiplex PCR assay. TCRdb provides this immuneACCESS table in a form limited to in-frame rearrangements. Some clones are lacking; in checked studies, under half of them reflect an unresolved V gene, and why the rest are absent is not known. This sample has some 340,000 clones in its table, and approximately 81% of those were observed once. The ten most abundant clones make up roughly 3.4% of the sample. The material sequenced was peripheral blood. The receptors come from a woman younger than 35 with acute or convalescent COVID-19.

This clone has only a few counts. V gene TRBV7-9 combines with J gene TRBJ2-1, with D possibly TRBD1 on 5 matching bases. Per the germline V gene, CDR1 is SEHNR and CDR2 is FQNEAQ (reference sequence). This CDR3 is 19 amino acids long. Trimming cost V 4 bases and J 4 bases, with 26 bases left between them. CDR3: CASSSTYILQGKGYNEQFF. The CDR3 nucleotides read TGTGCCAGCAGCTCCACCTACATTCTCCAGGGTAAGGGGTACAATGAGCAGTTCTTC.

This clone was counted only a few times. The rearrangement joins TRBV6-5 to TRBJ1-4, with unresolved D. The CDR3 runs 13 residues. V dropped 6 bases and J dropped 5 bases, with 10 bases sitting between them. Germline CDR1 MNHEY, CDR2 SVGAGI. The CDR3 DNA reads as TGTGCCAGCAGCCGGGAGAGAAATGAAAAACTGTTTTTT. Translating it yields CASSRERNEKLFF.

CDR3 sequence reads: CASSLRTSGGGELFF. The CDR3 region has the DNA TGCGCCAGCAGCCTACGGACTAGCGGGGGCGGGGAGCTGTTTTTT. This chain joins TRBV5-1 and TRBJ2-2, with TRBD2 identical over 13 bases. V was clipped by 4 bases and J by 7 bases; unmatched bases: 4. Germline CDR1 is SGHRS and CDR2 is YFSETQ. This CDR3 is built from 15 residues.

This chain joins TRBV29-1 and TRBJ1-5; possible D gene TRBD1, 6 bases. CDR1 is SQVTM, CDR2 ANQGSEA, per germline. Trimming took off 7 bases at V and 4 bases at J, with 17 bases between the two ends. CDR3 length equals 14 residues. This CDR3 reads CSAQGLRGNQPQHF. CDR3 in DNA: TGCAGCGCTCAGGGGCTTAGGGGAAATCAGCCCCAGCATTTT.

This clone was observed once. The chain recombines TRBV7-9 with TRBJ2-2; TRBD1 aligns across 9 bases. The J segment lost 1 base and the V segment lost 5 bases, leaving 2 bases of the junction unmatched. The CDR3 covers 15 residues. Germline lookup yields CDR1 SEHNR and CDR2 FQNEAQ (reference sequence). The CDR3 DNA reads TGTGCCAGCAGCAAGGGACAGGGGAACACCGGGGAGCTGTTTTTT. It yields the protein CASSKGQGNTGELFF.

The gene calls are TRBV5-4 and TRBJ1-5; a possible D gene is TRBD1 (5 bases). The CDR3 contains 15 residues. V lost 3 bases to trimming and J lost 5 bases, with 15 bases between them. The germline CDR1 and CDR2 sequences are SGHNT and YYREEE (reference sequence). This CDR3 is CASSSSAGPDQPQHF. For the CDR3, the DNA is TGTGCCAGCAGCTCAAGCGCAGGGCCCGATCAGCCCCAGCATTTT.

V is TRBV24-1 and J is TRBJ1-5; maybe TRBD1 (6 bases). CDR1 and CDR2 from the germline V gene are KGHDR and SFDVKD. Trimming stripped 2 bases from V and 10 bases from J, with 14 bases between. The CDR3 has 14 residues. CDR3 bases: TGTGCCACCAGTGATTCACAGGGAAATCGACCCCAGCATTTT. It yields the protein CATSDSQGNRPQHF.

V is TRBV11-2 and J is TRBJ2-1; 7 nucleotides agree with TRBD2. The CDR3 has 14 residues. Trimming at V came to 1 base and at J to 6 bases, leaving 3 bases not matched to a gene. Germline V gene lookup returns CDR1 SGHAT and CDR2 FQNNGV. The CDR3 reads CASSLVRGGNEQFF. CDR3 in DNA: TGTGCCAGCAGCTTAGTCCGCGGGGGCAATGAGCAGTTCTTC. The whole variable domain, remainder taken from reference TRBV11-2 and TRBJ2-1, is EAGVAQSPRYKIIEKRQSVAFWCNPISGHATLYWYQQILGQGPKLLIQFQNNGVVDDSQLPKDRFSAERLKGVDSTLKIQPAKLEDSAVYLCASSLVRGGNEQFFGPGTRLTVL.

Here the CDR3 reads CALGGSYEQYF. The CDR3, as DNA: TGTGCCTTGGGGGGCTCCTACGAGCAGTACTTC. This chain uses TRBV28 with TRBJ2-7; the D gene is possibly TRBD2 (6 bases). Germline values: CDR1 MDHEN, CDR2 SYDVKM. Trimming removed 11 bases from V and 0 bases from J, with 8 bases in between. The length of the CDR3 is 11 residues.

The chain has TRBV7-2 and TRBJ2-7; D is uncertain. Germline values: CDR1 SGHTA, CDR2 FQGNSA. The CDR3 is made up of 17 amino acids. V was pared by 2 bases and J by 0 bases, with 17 bases between. CDR3 bases: TGTGCCAGCAGCTTAAGATGGGCCACCGCTCTCTCCTACGAGCAGTACTTC. Protein sequence: CASSLRWATALSYEQYF.

This sequence joins TRBV5-6 and TRBJ1-2, with 12 bases lining up with TRBD1. From germline, CDR1 is SGHDT and CDR2 YYEEEE. This CDR3 comprises 16 residues. The trim removed 4 bases at V and 3 bases at J, leaving 7 bases unmatched. CDR3 DNA: TGTGCCAGCAGCACCCGCGGGACAGGGGGCGACTATGGCTACACCTTC. It translates to CASSTRGTGGDYGYTF.

V is TRBV6-1 and J is TRBJ1-1; 9 nucleotides agree with TRBD1. The ends lost 3 bases at V and 4 bases at J; junction bases unmatched: 6. Germline CDR1 is MNHNS and CDR2 is SASEGT. The CDR3 extends over 15 amino acids. CDR3 DNA: TGTGCCAGCAGTGAGGGACAGGGTGGGACCACTGAAGCTTTCTTT. Translated: CASSEGQGGTTEAFF.

V and J are TRBV5-1 and TRBJ2-2; 11 bases map to TRBD1. Losses at the gene ends were 4 bases for V and 6 bases for J; bases not matched to a gene: 5. The CDR3 has 15 amino acids. Germline CDR1 reads SGHRS; CDR2 reads YFSETQ. CDR3 sequence reads: CASSKGQGVAGELFF. The CDR3 bases are TGCGCCAGCAGCAAGGGACAGGGGGTCGCCGGGGAGCTGTTTTTT.

The J gene is TRBJ2-7, the V gene TRBV25-1, with D possibly matching TRBD2 (7 bases). This CDR3 spans 15 amino acids. V gave up 3 bases and J gave up 2 bases, with 14 bases separating them. The V gene's germline CDR1 is MGHDK and CDR2 SYGVNS. The CDR3 reads CASSDGGLGAYEQYF. The CDR3 DNA follows: TGTGCCAGCAGTGACGGGGGGCTGGGTGCCTACGAGCAGTACTTC.

The chain recombines TRBV5-6 with TRBJ1-5; the D gene is possibly TRBD1 (6 bases). Germline V gene data show CDR1 as SGHDT and CDR2 as YYEEEE. The CDR3 spans 15 residues. V shed 1 base and J shed 5 bases, with 13 bases lying between them. In DNA form, the CDR3 reads TGTGCCAGCAGCTTGTGGAACAGGGTTGATCAGCCCCAGCATTTT. It is translated as CASSLWNRVDQPQHF.

V gene TRBV19 combines with J gene TRBJ2-1; TRBD2 agrees at 11 bases. CDR1 and CDR2 (germline): LNHDA, SQIVND (reference sequence). V shed 7 bases and J 8 bases; nucleotides not matched to a gene: 4. The CDR3 runs to 13 residues. The CDR3 protein is CASTHSGGDEQFF. In nucleotides, the CDR3 is TGTGCCAGTACCCATAGCGGGGGGGATGAGCAGTTCTTC.

This clone was detected once. CDR3 nucleotides: TGTGCCAGCAGTTTTGAGGGTAGCTACACCTTC. Its translation: CASSFEGSYTF. The rearrangement links TRBV12-3 or TRBV12-4 to TRBJ1-2, with unresolved D. The CDR3 loop spans 11 amino acids. Trimming took 3 bases from V and 9 from J, leaving 8 bases between them.

This rearrangement joins TRBV14 to TRBJ1-3, with TRBD1 as a possible D gene (5 bases). The V end was cut by 0 bases, the J end by 0 bases, with 9 bases between. Germline CDR1 SGHDN, CDR2 FVKESK. This CDR3 contains 16 residues. CDR3: CASSQDYRSSGNTIYF. In nucleotides, the CDR3 is TGTGCCAGCAGCCAAGACTACAGGTCCTCTGGAAACACCATATATTTT.

The rearrangement links TRBV12-3 or TRBV12-4 to TRBJ1-2; unclear D gene. V lost 5 bases and J lost 8, with 9 bases in between. The CDR3 runs to 11 residues. The CDR3 is CASSGVEGYTF. The CDR3 DNA sequence: TGTGCCAGCAGTGGTGTAGAGGGCTACACCTTC.

The chain employs TRBV11-3 and TRBJ1-5, with D uncertain. V lost 7 bases and J lost 3, with 13 bases in between. This CDR3 region has 14 residues. Germline loops: CDR1 SGHNT, CDR2 YENEEA. The CDR3 protein is CASTAPEPNQPQHF. The CDR3 DNA reads as TGTGCCAGCACCGCCCCCGAGCCCAATCAGCCCCAGCATTTT.

The chain recombines TRBV20-1 with TRBJ2-5; 9 positions agree with TRBD2. This CDR3 has 15 residues. Germline loops: CDR1 DFQATT, CDR2 SNEGSKA (reference sequence). Germline trimming cut 3 bases from V and 3 bases from J; bases unmatched to any gene: 8. The CDR3 sequence is CSASDGGGAEETQYF. CDR3 coding DNA: TGCAGTGCTAGTGATGGCGGGGGGGCCGAAGAGACCCAGTACTTC.

V and J are TRBV27 and TRBJ1-1; 7 nucleotides line up with TRBD1. V was pared by 0 bases and J by 3 bases, with 7 bases of the junction left unmatched. There are 16 residues in the CDR3. Germline CDR1 and CDR2: MNHEY and SMNVEV (reference sequence). CDR3 sequence (DNA): TGTGCCAGCAGTTTATCGATGGGACAGCAGCACACTGAAGCTTTCTTT. Translation gives CASSLSMGQQHTEAFF.

The V and J genes are TRBV11-2 and TRBJ1-3; D might be TRBD1 (5 bases). Germline CDR1 is SGHAT and CDR2 is FQNNGV. V was cut by 2 bases and J by 1 base, with 15 bases left in between. The CDR3 contains 17 residues. In nucleotides, the CDR3 is TGTGCCAGCAGCTTATCCCCCGGAGGGGTGTCTGGAAACACCATATATTTT. Protein product: CASSLSPGGVSGNTIYF.

V is TRBV10-3 and J is TRBJ2-3; D not certain. The V end lost 2 bases, the J end lost 0 bases, and 6 bases lay between the germline ends. The CDR3 contains 14 residues. Germline V gene sequence: CDR1 ENHRY, CDR2 SYGVKD. CDR3: CAISEEISTDTQYF. The CDR3, as DNA: TGTGCCATCAGTGAGGAGATAAGCACAGATACGCAGTATTTT.

The V gene is TRBV5-1, the J gene TRBJ2-2; 7 bases are a match to TRBD1. J gave up 2 bases and V 7 bases, and 8 bases lay outside the gene matches. The CDR3 is made up of 15 amino acids. In germline, CDR1 is SGHRS, CDR2 YFSETQ. This CDR3 reads CASVPGQLNTGELFF. The DNA of the CDR3 is TGCGCCAGCGTGCCGGGACAGCTTAACACCGGGGAGCTGTTTTTT.

The rearrangement joins TRBV2 to TRBJ1-5; 10 bases line up with TRBD1. From germline, CDR1 is SNHLY and CDR2 FYNNEI. The CDR3 runs to 14 residues. V lost 9 bases, J lost 4 bases, and 6 bases stayed unmatched. Here the CDR3 DNA reads TGTGCCAGTGAGCTGGACAGGGGGAATCAGCCCCAGCATTTT. Encoded protein: CASELDRGNQPQHF. The variable domain in full, with the rest retrieved from reference TRBV2 and TRBJ1-5, is EPEVTQTPSHQVTQMGQEVILRCVPISNHLYFYWYRQILGQKVEFLVSFYNNEISEKSEIFDDQFSVERPDGSNFTLKIRSTKLEDSAMYFCASELDRGNQPQHFGDGTRLSIL.

The chain carries TRBV24-1 and TRBJ1-4; TRBD1 might be the D (5 bases). With 4 bases removed from V and 0 bases from J, the gap between germline ends came to 11 bases. The CDR3 consists of 16 residues. The germline V gene has CDR1 KGHDR and CDR2 SFDVKD. CDR3 loop: CATSDPRQTTNEKLFF. DNA for the CDR3: TGTGCCACCAGTGACCCACGACAGACAACTAATGAAAAACTGTTTTTT.

The V gene is TRBV2, the J gene TRBJ2-5; tentative D call: TRBD2 (5 bases). Trimming removed 6 bases at V and 5 bases at J, with 16 bases between. The CDR3 length is 14 residues. Per the germline V gene, CDR1 is SNHLY and CDR2 is FYNNEI. CDR3 nucleotides: TGTGCCAGCAGGTACCAGGCGACTAAGGAGACCCAGTACTTC. It codes for CASRYQATKETQYF.

The table lists this clone with many counts. This chain links TRBV7-9 with TRBJ2-3; possibly TRBD2 for D (6 bases). From germline, CDR1 is SEHNR and CDR2 FQNEAQ (reference sequence). The CDR3 sequence is 14 residues long. Deletions cut 4 bases from V and 3 bases from J, with 11 bases between. The CDR3 DNA reads TGTGCCAGCAGCTCCCCGGCGGGGACAGATACGCAGTATTTT. This gives the protein CASSSPAGTDTQYF.

Here the CDR3 DNA reads TGTGCCAGCACTCTTACCGGGACATCGCCACCCTACACCTTC. Residues: CASTLTGTSPPYTF. This chain connects TRBV27 to TRBJ1-2; D is perhaps TRBD1 (6 bases). Trimming removed 7 bases at V and 10 bases at J, with 22 bases between. The CDR3 has 14 amino acids. Germline V lookup: CDR1 MNHEY, CDR2 SMNVEV (reference sequence).

V and J are TRBV24-1 and TRBJ2-3; 13 bases are shared with TRBD2. V lost 4 bases and J lost 1; bases outside the gene matches: 13. Germline CDR1 reads KGHDR; CDR2 reads SFDVKD. CDR3 size: 20 residues. DNA for the CDR3: TGTGCCACCAGTGACCCAAGTGGACTAGCGGGGGAACTGGGCACAGATACGCAGTATTTT. Residues: CATSDPSGLAGELGTDTQYF.